The clone carrying this T cell receptor beta chain was counted at least ten times. Its antigen is unidentified. These data belong to a study of response to subunit inactivated influenza vaccine. Trimming took off 3 bases at V and 7 bases at J, with 16 bases between the two ends. The CDR3 totals 15 residues. CDR1 and CDR2 from the germline V gene are KGHSH and LQKENI. Study outcomes and limitations: Authors suggested few new T cells are recruited by each seasonal influenza vaccination.

TCRdb re-called the RT-PCR reads through MiXCR, storing one row per CDR3 protein. The sample contains just over 300,000 distinct CDR3 sequences, 21% of which appear only once. The sequence was collected from a man between 50 and 69 years old who received an inactivated influenza vaccine. The chain uses TRBV18 and TRBJ2-1, with D tentatively TRBD2 (5 bases). The material was PBMCs from blood, obtained approximately 20 months after vaccination. The DNA for the CDR3 is TGTGCCAGCTCACCGACGGTCACTAGGGATAATGAGCAGTTCTTC. Translation gives CASSPTVTRDNEQFF.